This T cell receptor beta chain comes out of a study of blood T cell repertoires in COVID-19. Overall study context: Sites in the United States, Italy and Spain provided acute and convalescent COVID-19 samples. Sources were T cells, B-cell-depleted T cells, or PBMCs; the material itself was cDNA or gDNA.

Original data processing: Quantification of nucleated cells was approximated via reference gene primer amplification. The table came from immunoSEQ multiplex PCR; TCRdb's copy has only in-frame clones and leaves some out. V, J and clone size reflect that table, while D and trimming were determined from the DNA. The sample holds 15,000 to 20,000 clones, 85% to 90% seen once. J was trimmed by 6 bases and V by 3 bases; bases with no gene match: 6. This CDR3 has 14 residues. CDR1 LNHDA and CDR2 SQIVND come from the germline V gene (reference sequence). The sequence was collected from a human donor in a cohort sampled during active COVID-19. The sequencing sample was made of peripheral blood. This chain connects TRBV19 to TRBJ2-3, with TRBD1 identical over 7 bases. CDR3 in DNA: TGTGCCAGTAGTATGAACAGGGGATCGGATACGCAGTATTTT. Translating gives CASSMNRGSDTQYF.